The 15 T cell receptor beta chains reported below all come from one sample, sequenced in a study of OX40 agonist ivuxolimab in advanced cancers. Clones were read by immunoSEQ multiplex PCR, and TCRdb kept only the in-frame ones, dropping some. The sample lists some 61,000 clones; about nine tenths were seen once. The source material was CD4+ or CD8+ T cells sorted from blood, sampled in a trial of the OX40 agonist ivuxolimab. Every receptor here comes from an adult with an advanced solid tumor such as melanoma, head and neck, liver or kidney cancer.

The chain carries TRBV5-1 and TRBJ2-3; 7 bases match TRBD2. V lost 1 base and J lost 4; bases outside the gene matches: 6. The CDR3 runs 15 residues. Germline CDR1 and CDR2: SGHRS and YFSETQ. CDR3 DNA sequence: TGCGCCAGCAGCTTGAGAACGGGAGGCTCAGATACGCAGTATTTT. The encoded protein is CASSLRTGGSDTQYF.

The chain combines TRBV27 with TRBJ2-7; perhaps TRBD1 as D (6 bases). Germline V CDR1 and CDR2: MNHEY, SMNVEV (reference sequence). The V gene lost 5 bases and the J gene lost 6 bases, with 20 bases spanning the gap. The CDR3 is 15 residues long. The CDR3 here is CASSPVPERGGEQYF. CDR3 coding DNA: TGTGCCAGCAGTCCCGTTCCTGAGCGAGGGGGCGAGCAGTACTTC.

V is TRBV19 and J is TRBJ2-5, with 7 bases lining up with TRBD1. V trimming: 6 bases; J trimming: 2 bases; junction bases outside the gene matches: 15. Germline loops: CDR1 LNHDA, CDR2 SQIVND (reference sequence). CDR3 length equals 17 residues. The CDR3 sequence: CASSTNGHRGGQETQYF. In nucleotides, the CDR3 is TGTGCCAGTAGCACAAATGGGCACAGGGGTGGGCAAGAGACCCAGTACTTC.

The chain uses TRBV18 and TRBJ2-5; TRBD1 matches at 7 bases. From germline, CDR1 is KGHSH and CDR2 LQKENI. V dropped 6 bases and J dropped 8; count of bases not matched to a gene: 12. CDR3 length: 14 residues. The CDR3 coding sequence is TGTGCCAGCTCGCCGATCGACAGGGCCGATACCCAGTACTTC. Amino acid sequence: CASSPIDRADTQYF.

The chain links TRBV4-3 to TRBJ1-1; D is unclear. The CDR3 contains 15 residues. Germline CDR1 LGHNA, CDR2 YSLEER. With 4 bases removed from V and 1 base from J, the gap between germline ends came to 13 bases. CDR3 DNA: TGCGCCAGCAGCCGCACCGATACACAGAACACTGAAGCTTTCTTT. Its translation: CASSRTDTQNTEAFF.

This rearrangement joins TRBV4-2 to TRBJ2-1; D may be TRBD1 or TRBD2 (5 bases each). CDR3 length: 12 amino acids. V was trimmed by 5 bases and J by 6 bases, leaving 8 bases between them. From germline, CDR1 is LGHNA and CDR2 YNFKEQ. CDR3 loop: CASSERGNEQFF. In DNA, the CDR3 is TGTGCCAGCAGCGAGAGGGGCAATGAGCAGTTCTTC.

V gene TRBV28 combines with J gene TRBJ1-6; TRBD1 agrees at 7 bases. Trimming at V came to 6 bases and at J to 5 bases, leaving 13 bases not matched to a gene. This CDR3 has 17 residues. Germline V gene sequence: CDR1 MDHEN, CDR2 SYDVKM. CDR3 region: CASSLYGETGNNSPLHF. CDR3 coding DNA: TGTGCCAGCAGCCTATATGGAGAGACAGGGAATAATTCACCCCTCCACTTT.

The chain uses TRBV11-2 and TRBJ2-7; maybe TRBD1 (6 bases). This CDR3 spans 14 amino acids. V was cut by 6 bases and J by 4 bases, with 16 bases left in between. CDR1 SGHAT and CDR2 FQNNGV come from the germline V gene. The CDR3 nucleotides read TGTGCCAGCAGACCCAGGGGAAGGGCTTACGAGCAGTACTTC. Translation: CASRPRGRAYEQYF. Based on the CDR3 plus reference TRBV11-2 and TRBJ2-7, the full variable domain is EAGVAQSPRYKIIEKRQSVAFWCNPISGHATLYWYQQILGQGPKLLIQFQNNGVVDDSQLPKDRFSAERLKGVDSTLKIQPAKLEDSAVYLCASRPRGRAYEQYFGPGTRLTVT.

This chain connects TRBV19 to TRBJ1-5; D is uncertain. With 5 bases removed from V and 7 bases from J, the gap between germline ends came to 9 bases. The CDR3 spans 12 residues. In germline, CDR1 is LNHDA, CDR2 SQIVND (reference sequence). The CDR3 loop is CASSARGQPQHF. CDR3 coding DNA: TGTGCCAGTAGTGCCCGTGGACAGCCCCAGCATTTT. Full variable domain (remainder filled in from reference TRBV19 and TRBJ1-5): DGGITQSPKYLFRKEGQNVTLSCEQNLNHDAMYWYRQDPGQGLRLIYYSQIVNDFQKGDIAEGYSVSREKKESFPLTVTSAQKNPTAFYLCASSARGQPQHFGDGTRLSIL.

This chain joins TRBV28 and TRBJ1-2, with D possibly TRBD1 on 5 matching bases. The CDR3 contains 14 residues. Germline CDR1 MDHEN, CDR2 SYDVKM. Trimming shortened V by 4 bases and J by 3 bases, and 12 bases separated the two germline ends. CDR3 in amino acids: CASSSPGTHYGYTF. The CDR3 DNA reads TGTGCCAGCAGTTCCCCCGGGACTCACTATGGCTACACCTTC.

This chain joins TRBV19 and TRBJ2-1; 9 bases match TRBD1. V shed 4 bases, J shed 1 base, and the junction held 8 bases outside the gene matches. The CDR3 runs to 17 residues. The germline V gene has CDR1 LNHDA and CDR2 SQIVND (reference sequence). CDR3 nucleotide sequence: TGTGCCAGTAGTAGAGGTCACGGGACAGGGTCCTACAATGAGCAGTTCTTC. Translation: CASSRGHGTGSYNEQFF.

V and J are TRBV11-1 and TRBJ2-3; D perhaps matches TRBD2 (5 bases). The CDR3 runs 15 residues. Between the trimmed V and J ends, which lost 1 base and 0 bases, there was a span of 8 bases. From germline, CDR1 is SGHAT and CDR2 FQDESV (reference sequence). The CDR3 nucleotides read TGTGCCAGCAGCTTAGGGAAGCGGAGCACAGATACGCAGTATTTT. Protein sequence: CASSLGKRSTDTQYF.

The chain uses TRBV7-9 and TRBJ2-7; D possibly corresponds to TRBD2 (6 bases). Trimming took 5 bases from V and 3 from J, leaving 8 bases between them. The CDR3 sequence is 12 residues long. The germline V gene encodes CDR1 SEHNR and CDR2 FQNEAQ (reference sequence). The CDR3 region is CASSVGGYEQYF. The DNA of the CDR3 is TGTGCCAGCAGCGTGGGGGGCTACGAGCAGTACTTC.

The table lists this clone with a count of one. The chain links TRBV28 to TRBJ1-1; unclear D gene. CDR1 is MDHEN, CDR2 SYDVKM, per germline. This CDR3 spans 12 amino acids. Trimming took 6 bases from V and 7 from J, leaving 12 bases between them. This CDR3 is CASSPLGFEAFF. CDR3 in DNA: TGTGCCAGCAGCCCCTTGGGATTTGAAGCTTTCTTT.

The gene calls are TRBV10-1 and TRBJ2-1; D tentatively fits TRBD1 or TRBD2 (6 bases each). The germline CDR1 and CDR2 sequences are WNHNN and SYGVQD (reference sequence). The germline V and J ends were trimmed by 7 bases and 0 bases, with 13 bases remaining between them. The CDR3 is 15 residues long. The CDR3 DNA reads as TGCGCCAGCAACAGGGCGGGAAGCTCCTACAATGAGCAGTTCTTC. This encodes CASNRAGSSYNEQFF.